These 31 T cell receptor beta chains were all obtained from the same sample, sequenced in a study of blood T cell repertoires in COVID-19. Data came from immunoSEQ multiplex PCR; TCRdb stores just in-frame clones and leaves some out. This sample yields around 100,000 clones, of which more than 70% are seen a single time; 7% to 9% belongs to the top ten. The sample consisted of peripheral blood. These receptors were taken from a human donor with acute or convalescent COVID-19. The donor label of this sample is uncertain.

This rearrangement joins TRBV6-1 to TRBJ2-1, with 9 positions matching TRBD1. The V and J ends lost 4 bases and 0 bases, in that order; junction bases with no gene match: 4. The CDR3 length is 16 residues. Germline lookup yields CDR1 MNHNS and CDR2 SASEGT. The DNA for the CDR3 is TGTGCCAGCAGTGCCGGACAGGGGCCCTCCTACAATGAGCAGTTCTTC. Its translation: CASSAGQGPSYNEQFF.

This chain connects TRBV7-8 to TRBJ1-4; no clear D. The V and J ends lost 2 bases and 0 bases respectively, with 7 bases between them. The length of the CDR3 is 15 residues. In germline, CDR1 is SGHVS, CDR2 FQNEAQ. The CDR3 nucleotides are TGTGCCAGCAGCTTACTGCTAGCAACTAATGAAAAACTGTTTTTT. Amino acid sequence: CASSLLLATNEKLFF.

V usage is TRBV5-1 and J usage is TRBJ2-7, with D possibly TRBD2 on 5 matching bases. This CDR3 is built from 14 residues. Germline CDR1 SGHRS, CDR2 YFSETQ. V gave up 4 bases and J gave up 5 bases, with 16 bases separating them. The CDR3 region has the DNA TGCGCCAGCAGCACGGGCTTTGAGGGTGACGAGCAGTACTTC. Translating it yields CASSTGFEGDEQYF.

The rearrangement links TRBV24-1 to TRBJ2-7, with 9 positions matching TRBD1. Germline V gene data show CDR1 as KGHDR and CDR2 as SFDVKD. CDR3 size: 15 residues. J was trimmed by 4 bases and V by 5 bases; bases with no gene match: 8. The CDR3 DNA reads TGTGCCACCAGTGCCAAGGAGGGGACAGGGTACGAGCAGTACTTC. It encodes CATSAKEGTGYEQYF.

This chain joins TRBV12-2 and TRBJ2-7; the listed D gene, TRBD1, was not tested against the DNA. TRBV12-2 is a pseudogene segment. CDR3 length: 18 amino acids. As DNA, the CDR3 is TGTGCAAGTCGCTTAGGTAGGATACCGGGACAGTCCCCCCACGAGCAGTACTTC. As protein: CASRLGRIPGQSPHEQYF.

The rearrangement uses TRBV25-1 and TRBJ1-4; 7 positions agree with TRBD1. The junction had 4 bases not matched to a gene; V was cut back by 9 bases and J by 0 bases. Germline CDR1 reads MGHDK; CDR2 reads SYGVNS. The CDR3 loop spans 14 amino acids. CDR3 residues: CASHRGSTNEKLFF. The CDR3 DNA reads as TGTGCCAGTCACAGGGGATCAACTAATGAAAAACTGTTTTTT.

V gene TRBV9 combines with J gene TRBJ2-7; 10 bases align to TRBD1. V gave up 4 bases and J gave up 2 bases; unmatched junction bases: 6. The CDR3 has 15 residues. Germline V gene lookup returns CDR1 SGDLS and CDR2 YYNGEE. CDR3 loop: CASSLRDRGPYEQYF. The CDR3 DNA sequence: TGTGCCAGCAGCCTCCGGGACAGGGGTCCCTACGAGCAGTACTTC.

This chain connects TRBV6-1 to TRBJ2-7; 7 nucleotides match TRBD1. There are 15 residues in the CDR3. From germline, CDR1 is MNHNS and CDR2 SASEGT. J was trimmed by 2 bases and V by 2 bases; bases with no gene match: 6. CDR3 residues: CASSEPTGAPYEQYF. CDR3 in DNA: TGTGCCAGCAGTGAACCAACAGGGGCCCCCTACGAGCAGTACTTC.

This rearrangement joins TRBV18 to TRBJ1-1; 7 bases match TRBD1. This CDR3 contains 15 residues. The germline V gene has CDR1 KGHSH and CDR2 LQKENI. J was trimmed by 0 bases and V by 5 bases; bases with no gene match: 6. The CDR3 spells CASSGQDGMNTEAFF. The DNA for the CDR3 is TGTGCCAGCTCAGGACAGGATGGAATGAACACTGAAGCTTTCTTT. The variable domain in full, completed from reference TRBV18 and TRBJ1-1, reads NAGVMQNPRHLVRRRGQEARLRCSPMKGHSHVYWYRQLPEEGLKFMVYLQKENIIDESGMPKERFSAEFPKEGPSILRIQQVVRGDSAAYFCASSGQDGMNTEAFFGQGTRLTVV.

The V gene is TRBV5-8, the J gene TRBJ2-5, with D possibly matching TRBD1 (6 bases). The CDR3 is made up of 13 amino acids. Germline CDR1 and CDR2: SGHTS and YDEGEE. Trimming pared 4 bases from V and 1 base from J, leaving 8 bases between. The CDR3 nucleotides read TGTGCCAGCAGCCCGGACAGCCAAGAGACCCAGTACTTC. Protein sequence: CASSPDSQETQYF.

The rearrangement joins TRBV6-2 or TRBV6-3 to TRBJ1-1, with D perhaps TRBD1 (6 bases). This CDR3 is built from 13 residues. CDR1 and CDR2 (germline): MNHEY, SVGEGT. V lost 2 bases, J lost 5 bases, and 9 bases lay in between. The CDR3 region has the DNA TGTGCCAGCAGTTACGACAGGAGAACTGAAGCTTTCTTT. It is translated as CASSYDRRTEAFF.

This chain joins TRBV5-6 and TRBJ2-1; unclear D gene. This CDR3 has 14 amino acids. V lost 0 bases to trimming and J lost 5 bases, with 9 bases between them. Germline V gene sequence: CDR1 SGHDT, CDR2 YYEEEE. The CDR3 is CASSLVGLDNEQFF. As DNA, the CDR3 is TGTGCCAGCAGCTTGGTCGGGTTGGACAATGAGCAGTTCTTC.

This clone has only a few counts. This chain joins TRBV12-3 or TRBV12-4 and TRBJ1-5, with unresolved D. V dropped 3 bases and J dropped 6 bases, with 6 bases sitting between them. The CDR3 covers 12 residues. CDR3 sequence (DNA): TGTGCCAGCAGTTTCCATTCTCAGCCCCAGCATTTT. It encodes CASSFHSQPQHF.

The CDR3 sequence is CAWRQSSTYEQYF. CDR3 coding DNA: TGTGCCTGGCGACAGTCTTCTACCTACGAGCAGTACTTC. The chain has TRBV30 and TRBJ2-7; weak D call: TRBD1 (5 bases). CDR1 GTSNPN and CDR2 SVGIG come from the germline V gene (reference sequence). Trimming took 5 bases from V and 2 from J, leaving 13 bases between them. The CDR3 runs 13 residues.

The rearrangement joins TRBV7-2 to TRBJ2-7; D perhaps matches TRBD2 (5 bases). Germline V gene lookup returns CDR1 SGHTA and CDR2 FQGNSA. The V and J ends lost 0 bases and 2 bases respectively, with 11 bases between them. The CDR3 consists of 15 residues. Here the CDR3 DNA reads TGTGCCAGCAGCTTAGCACCAACGGGAACCTACGAGCAGTACTTC. This gives the protein CASSLAPTGTYEQYF.

The rearrangement links TRBV6-2 or TRBV6-3 to TRBJ2-1; weak D call: TRBD2 (6 bases). The CDR3 is made up of 15 amino acids. The germline V gene has CDR1 MNHEY and CDR2 SVGEGT. Trimming left V 0 bases short and J 5 bases short, with 11 bases between. In DNA form, the CDR3 reads TGTGCCAGCAGTTACTCTAAGCGGGCCAACAATGAGCAGTTCTTC. It encodes CASSYSKRANNEQFF.

The rearrangement uses TRBV28 and TRBJ2-3; 7 bases map to TRBD1. Germline CDR1 reads MDHEN; CDR2 reads SYDVKM. This CDR3 is built from 14 residues. With 4 bases clipped from V and 0 bases from J, the junction kept 1 base outside the gene matches. In DNA form, the CDR3 reads TGTGCCAGCAGTTCGGGACAGAGCACAGATACGCAGTATTTT. Amino acids: CASSSGQSTDTQYF.

The chain recombines TRBV2 with TRBJ2-3; 8 bases map to TRBD2. V was pared by 4 bases and J by 3 bases, with 3 bases of the junction left unmatched. Germline lookup yields CDR1 SNHLY and CDR2 FYNNEI. The CDR3 loop spans 14 amino acids. CDR3 in amino acids: CASSGAGGTDTQYF. In DNA form, the CDR3 reads TGTGCCAGCAGTGGGGCGGGGGGTACAGATACGCAGTATTTT. Looking up the rest from reference TRBV2 and TRBJ2-3 gives the full variable domain: EPEVTQTPSHQVTQMGQEVILRCVPISNHLYFYWYRQILGQKVEFLVSFYNNEISEKSEIFDDQFSVERPDGSNFTLKIRSTKLEDSAMYFCASSGAGGTDTQYFGPGTRLTVL.

This clone turned up a few times. CDR3 nucleotide sequence: TGTGCCACCAGTCGGGCAGGGCTGGGCTACACCTTC. This sequence encodes CATSRAGLGYTF. The rearrangement links TRBV24-1 to TRBJ1-2; TRBD1 is a possible D gene (5 bases). From germline, CDR1 is KGHDR and CDR2 SFDVKD. V lost 6 bases, J lost 8 bases, and 12 bases lay in between. There are 12 residues in the CDR3.

The genes are TRBV28 and TRBJ1-3; D is ambiguous. Deletions cut 6 bases from V and 0 bases from J, with 18 bases between. Germline loops: CDR1 MDHEN, CDR2 SYDVKM. This CDR3 has 17 residues. The CDR3 coding sequence is TGTGCCAGCAGCCCCCCAGGATACGGATACTCTGGAAACACCATATATTTT. This gives the protein CASSPPGYGYSGNTIYF.

The V call is TRBV19, the J call TRBJ1-5, with D unclear. CDR3 size: 14 residues. V shed 2 bases and J shed 1 base, with 6 bases lying between them. Germline V lookup: CDR1 LNHDA, CDR2 SQIVND (reference sequence). The CDR3 spells CASSISGSNQPQHF. The CDR3 DNA follows: TGTGCCAGTAGTATAAGCGGGAGCAATCAGCCCCAGCATTTT.

DNA of the CDR3: TGTGCCAGTAGTCTACGACTAGCGGGCAGCACAGATACGCAGTATTTT. It encodes CASSLRLAGSTDTQYF. The chain joins TRBV19 to TRBJ2-3; 10 positions match TRBD2. Trimming cost V 5 bases and J 0 bases; bases outside gene matches: 5. The CDR3 covers 16 residues. CDR1 is LNHDA, CDR2 SQIVND, per germline (reference sequence). Using reference TRBV19 and TRBJ2-3 for the parts outside the CDR3, the full variable domain is DGGITQSPKYLFRKEGQNVTLSCEQNLNHDAMYWYRQDPGQGLRLIYYSQIVNDFQKGDIAEGYSVSREKKESFPLTVTSAQKNPTAFYLCASSLRLAGSTDTQYFGPGTRLTVL.

This chain joins TRBV2 and TRBJ2-5; TRBD1 might be the D (6 bases). Trimming took 11 bases from V and 5 from J, leaving 12 bases between them. The CDR3 loop spans 11 amino acids. In germline, CDR1 is SNHLY, CDR2 FYNNEI. The CDR3 DNA sequence: TGTGCCGGGACAATTTCTGAGACCCAGTACTTC. It translates to CAGTISETQYF.

The chain is built from TRBV28 and TRBJ1-2; D is unclear. This CDR3 is built from 17 residues. Trimming removed 2 bases from V and 0 bases from J, with 16 bases in between. The germline V gene encodes CDR1 MDHEN and CDR2 SYDVKM. CDR3 region: CASSLAANSPSNYGYTF. The DNA for the CDR3 is TGTGCCAGCAGTTTAGCGGCAAACTCGCCATCTAACTATGGCTACACCTTC.

In its sample, this clone was seen once. The chain uses TRBV5-1 and TRBJ2-5; D is perhaps TRBD1 (8 bases). Trimming took 4 bases from V and 4 from J, leaving 14 bases between them. Germline V gene sequence: CDR1 SGHRS, CDR2 YFSETQ. The CDR3 is made up of 14 amino acids. CDR3 DNA sequence: TGCGCCAGCAGCATAACAGGGGGGGGAGAGACCCAGTACTTC. Translated: CASSITGGGETQYF.

The rearrangement uses TRBV5-1 and TRBJ2-1, with a possible D match to TRBD1 (6 bases). The V end lost 2 bases, the J end lost 1 base, and 7 bases lay between the germline ends. This CDR3 is built from 14 residues. Germline V gene lookup returns CDR1 SGHRS and CDR2 YFSETQ. CDR3 in DNA: TGCGCCAGCAGCTTCAGGGGATCCTACAATGAGCAGTTCTTC. The encoded protein is CASSFRGSYNEQFF. The entire variable domain, with the rest obtained from reference TRBV5-1 and TRBJ2-1, is as follows: KAGVTQTPRYLIKTRGQQVTLSCSPISGHRSVSWYQQTPGQGLQFLFEYFSETQRNKGNFPGRFSGRQFSNSRSEMNVSTLELGDSALYLCASSFRGSYNEQFFGPGTRLTVL.

The rearrangement joins TRBV10-3 to TRBJ2-3; D is uncertain. This CDR3 has 13 amino acids. Per germline, CDR1 ENHRY and CDR2 SYGVKD. Trimming stripped 0 bases from V and 3 bases from J, with 4 bases between. The CDR3 DNA follows: TGTGCCATCAGTGAGTCCCCGACAGATACGCAGTATTTT. This translates into CAISESPTDTQYF.

J is TRBJ2-7 and V is TRBV7-2; 13 bases are a match to TRBD2. The CDR3 consists of 15 residues. The trim removed 6 bases at V and 4 bases at J, leaving 6 bases unmatched. Germline V lookup: CDR1 SGHTA, CDR2 FQGNSA. The CDR3 protein is CASSRLAGGPYEQYF. In DNA form, the CDR3 reads TGTGCCAGCAGTAGACTAGCGGGGGGTCCTTACGAGCAGTACTTC.

The chain has TRBV11-2 and TRBJ2-2; D remains unclear. V was clipped by 2 bases and J by 6 bases, with 22 bases between them. There are 18 residues in the CDR3. Germline V gene lookup returns CDR1 SGHAT and CDR2 FQNNGV. The CDR3 bases are TGTGCCAGCAGCTTAAGTAGTACGGCGGTAGCAGTAGCCGGGGAGCTGTTTTTT. This translates into CASSLSSTAVAVAGELFF.

V is TRBV5-1 and J is TRBJ1-1, with D tentatively TRBD1 (5 bases). Germline CDR1 and CDR2: SGHRS and YFSETQ. With 0 bases removed from V and 4 bases from J, the gap between germline ends came to 10 bases. The CDR3 extends over 14 amino acids. CDR3: CASSLVQGGTEAFF. CDR3 DNA sequence: TGCGCCAGCAGCTTGGTTCAGGGAGGCACTGAAGCTTTCTTT.

This clone was recorded only once. V usage is TRBV10-3 and J usage is TRBJ1-1, with D possibly being TRBD1 (6 bases). From germline, CDR1 is ENHRY and CDR2 SYGVKD. This CDR3 comprises 14 residues. V was clipped by 2 bases and J by 2 bases, with 9 bases between them. The CDR3, as DNA: TGTGCCATCAGTGAGGGGACACAAAACACTGAAGCTTTCTTT. Translation: CAISEGTQNTEAFF.